The 14 T cell receptor beta chains in this list originate from one sample, sequenced in a study of a mutant IDH1 vaccine in newly diagnosed glioma. Profiled with immunoSEQ multiplex PCR; TCRdb holds only in-frame clones, not every one. Of tens of thousands of clones listed, over 60% are singletons. For these TCRs, the target antigens are not known. The time point: week 35, safety follow-up. The study gave 300 ug of mutant IDH1 20-mer peptide per vaccine dose, with topical imiquimod. This sample comprised PBMCs, obtained from a glioma patient whose treatment included an IDH1 peptide vaccine. The receptors derive from a middle-aged man with glioma.

The chain links TRBV11-3 to TRBJ1-2, with 9 positions matching TRBD1. This CDR3 region has 17 residues. V shed 5 bases, J shed 4 bases, and the junction held 14 bases outside the gene matches. CDR1 and CDR2 (germline): SGHNT, YENEEA. The CDR3 nucleotides are TGTGCCAGCAGCGGGAACTCTTGGGACAGGGATTTCTATGGCTACACCTTC. Protein product: CASSGNSWDRDFYGYTF.

There are a few counts of this clone. The rearrangement joins TRBV2 to TRBJ1-4; D is undetermined. V lost 8 bases to trimming and J lost 1 base, with 14 bases between them. This CDR3 contains 15 residues. The germline V gene has CDR1 SNHLY and CDR2 FYNNEI. As DNA, the CDR3 is TGTGCCAGCGGTCAGCAGATGGGAACTAATGAAAAACTGTTTTTT. This codes for CASGQQMGTNEKLFF.

This clone was seen a handful of times. V is TRBV18 and J is TRBJ1-1; 7 positions agree with TRBD1. The CDR3 sequence is 15 residues long. In germline, CDR1 is KGHSH, CDR2 LQKENI. J gave up 1 base and V 1 base, and 3 bases lay outside the gene matches. The CDR3 loop is CASSPRDSQNTEAFF. CDR3 coding DNA: TGTGCCAGCTCACCACGGGACAGCCAGAACACTGAAGCTTTCTTT.

Comment on this clone: The identical CDR3 is also encoded by other nucleotide sequences in the sample. The rearrangement uses TRBV6-5 and TRBJ2-5, with 9 bases that match TRBD1. This CDR3 region has 13 residues. V lost 5 bases and J lost 5; bases outside the gene matches: 3. CDR1 is MNHEY, CDR2 SVGAGI, per germline. CDR3 loop: CASSTDRGETQYF. CDR3 DNA sequence: TGTGCCAGCAGTACCGACAGGGGGGAGACCCAGTACTTC.

V usage is TRBV6-1 and J usage is TRBJ2-3; 7 nucleotides align to TRBD2. Germline V gene sequence: CDR1 MNHNS, CDR2 SASEGT. With 2 bases clipped from V and 6 bases from J, the junction kept 5 bases outside the gene matches. This CDR3 comprises 14 residues. The CDR3 DNA sequence: TGTGCCAGCAGTGAAAGCGGGATTTCGGATACGCAGTATTTT. Amino acids: CASSESGISDTQYF.

The chain is built from TRBV19 and TRBJ2-7, with TRBD2 matching over 10 bases. Trimming removed 6 bases from V and 3 bases from J; junction bases left unmatched: 2. The germline gives CDR1 LNHDA, CDR2 SQIVND (reference sequence). This CDR3 spans 13 amino acids. The CDR3 sequence: CASRRTSGYEQYF. In DNA, the CDR3 is TGTGCCAGTAGACGGACTAGCGGCTACGAGCAGTACTTC.

The chain links TRBV5-4 to TRBJ1-3; D unresolved. Per the germline V gene, CDR1 is SGHNT and CDR2 is YYREEE (reference sequence). V lost 0 bases to trimming and J lost 9 bases, with 10 bases between them. The CDR3 runs 13 residues. CDR3 nucleotides: TGTGCCAGCAGCTTGGGAGGGTACAGCACCATATATTTT. Protein: CASSLGGYSTIYF. The complete variable domain, with remaining parts taken from reference TRBV5-4 and TRBJ1-3, reads ETGVTQSPTHLIKTRGQQVTLRCSSQSGHNTVSWYQQALGQGPQFIFQYYREEENGRGNFPPRFSGLQFPNYSSELNVNALELDDSALYLCASSLGGYSTIYFGEGSWLTVV.

V and J are TRBV19 and TRBJ2-5; 9 positions agree with TRBD2. The germline gives CDR1 LNHDA, CDR2 SQIVND (reference sequence). The CDR3 has 14 amino acids. Trimming removed 3 bases from V and 2 bases from J; junction bases left unmatched: 1. CDR3 region: CASSMTSGQETQYF. In nucleotides, the CDR3 is TGTGCCAGTAGTATGACTAGCGGACAAGAGACCCAGTACTTC.

V and J are TRBV28 and TRBJ2-1; a possible D gene is TRBD1 (6 bases). V lost 7 bases and J lost 7, with 11 bases in between. The germline CDR1 and CDR2 sequences are MDHEN and SYDVKM. The CDR3 sequence is 12 residues long. CDR3 nucleotide sequence: TGTGCCAGCAAACTAGGGGGTAATGAGCAGTTCTTC. It is translated as CASKLGGNEQFF.

V gene TRBV11-2 combines with J gene TRBJ2-4; TRBD2 matches 11 bases. V lost 3 bases and J lost 10; bases outside the gene matches: 5. This CDR3 spans 14 amino acids. Germline CDR1 reads SGHAT; CDR2 reads FQNNGV. CDR3: CASSFIAGGGIQYF. The CDR3 DNA reads TGTGCCAGCAGCTTTATAGCGGGAGGGGGGATTCAGTACTTC.

This chain connects TRBV4-3 to TRBJ1-1; D is unresolved. This CDR3 region has 16 residues. Trimming stripped 0 bases from V and 4 bases from J, with 15 bases between. Germline V gene sequence: CDR1 LGHNA, CDR2 YSLEER. CDR3 residues: CASSQDLEVWATEAFF. DNA of the CDR3: TGCGCCAGCAGCCAAGATTTGGAGGTATGGGCCACTGAAGCTTTCTTT.

The V gene is TRBV5-6, the J gene TRBJ2-7; D is possibly TRBD2 (6 bases). The CDR3 runs 14 residues. CDR1 and CDR2 (germline): SGHDT, YYEEEE. The V end was cut by 0 bases, the J end by 2 bases, with 9 bases between. The DNA of the CDR3 is TGTGCCAGCAGCTTGGTAGCGGACACCTACGAGCAGTACGTC. This codes for CASSLVADTYEQYV.

The DNA for the CDR3 is TGTGCCAGCAGTCCCAACGGCCTAGCGGGAGCAGCCGATACGCAGTATTTT. Translated: CASSPNGLAGAADTQYF. This chain connects TRBV27 to TRBJ2-3; 10 nucleotides align to TRBD2. The ends lost 5 bases at V and 6 bases at J; junction bases unmatched: 14. The length of the CDR3 is 17 residues. Germline CDR1 reads MNHEY; CDR2 reads SMNVEV (reference sequence).

J is TRBJ2-5 and V is TRBV29-1; TRBD1 might be the D (5 bases). V was cut by 4 bases and J by 5 bases, with 11 bases left in between. Germline V lookup: CDR1 SQVTM, CDR2 ANQGSEA. The CDR3 is 12 amino acids. The CDR3 region is CSVGGSSETQYF. The CDR3, as DNA: TGCAGCGTTGGGGGCAGTAGCGAGACCCAGTACTTC.